The rows below give T cell receptor beta chains drawn from one sample of a study of vaccination effects on CD4 cells after COVID-19. Clones were sequenced by immunoSEQ multiplex PCR, and TCRdb holds only the in-frame ones, with some missing. The sample includes roughly 41,000 clones, around 80% seen only once; the top ten take about 15%. These receptors are not linked to any known antigen. This sample comprised CD4+ T cells from PBMCs cultured with HCoV-OC43 spike peptides, obtained after COVID-19 vaccination. These receptors all stem from a human donor who received a COVID-19 vaccine. Each CDR3 is given with its conserved first and last residue. A D gene is named only where the DNA matches it firmly. Only part of the rows carry a size: once, few, many, or a class if the clone is expanded.

d_call,v_call,clone_size,j_call,cdr3_nt,cdr3_aa
.,TRBV19,.,TRBJ2-2,TGTGCCAGTAGTATGCCCCTACTGGTTCCCGGGGAGCTGTTTTTT,CASSMPLLVPGELFF
TRBD1,TRBV27,.,TRBJ1-2,TGTGCCAGCAGTTTAACAGGGGGCTATGGCTACACCTTC,CASSLTGGYGYTF
TRBD2,TRBV7-6,.,TRBJ2-1,TGTGCCAGCAGCTTACTTGGGGGGACTAGCGTCAATGAGCAGTTCTTC,CASSLLGGTSVNEQFF
TRBD1,TRBV23-1,.,TRBJ1-2,TGCGCCAGCAGTGACACCGACAGGGGTGCGGAAGGCTACACCTTC,CASSDTDRGAEGYTF
.,TRBV6-2/TRBV6-3,once,TRBJ2-7,TGTGCCAGCAGTTACAGGGACTCGTCCTACGAGCAGTACTTC,CASSYRDSSYEQYF
.,TRBV12-1,.,TRBJ1-1,TGTGCCAGCAGCGACAGGGGGCCGGAGAACACTGAAGCTTTCTTT,CASSDRGPENTEAFF
.,TRBV7-9,.,TRBJ2-3,TGTGCCAGCAGCCCAGGGGAGGTCCCCACAGATACGCAGTATTTT,CASSPGEVPTDTQYF
.,TRBV12-3/TRBV12-4,once,TRBJ1-2,TGTGCCAGCAGTTCCCAGGGAACGGGGGGCTACACCTTC,CASSSQGTGGYTF
TRBD2,TRBV5-1,few,TRBJ2-2,TGCGCCAGCAGCCCCATAGCGGGAGTGCTCACCGGGGAGCTGTTTTTT,CASSPIAGVLTGELFF
.,TRBV12-3/TRBV12-4,once,TRBJ2-3,TGTGCCAGCGGTAGGGACGGGAAGTATACGCAGTATTTT,CASGRDGKYTQYF
.,TRBV7-6,.,TRBJ1-3,TGTGCCAGCAGCTTGGGACCGAGCTCTGGAAACACCATATATTTT,CASSLGPSSGNTIYF
.,TRBV9,.,TRBJ2-3,TGTGCCAGCAGCGTAAAGAGGGATGGGTTGGATACGCAGTATTTT,CASSVKRDGLDTQYF
TRBD1,TRBV5-1,.,TRBJ2-5,TGCGCCAGCAGCTTGTGGCCAGGGGGCGTAGGGCAAGAGACCCAGTACTTC,CASSLWPGGVGQETQYF
TRBD1,TRBV14,once,TRBJ1-1,TGTGCCAGCAGCCCATTGATTTTTGCAGGGGGCACTGAAGCTTTCTTT,CASSPLIFAGGTEAFF
TRBD1,TRBV24-1,.,TRBJ2-1,TGTGCCACCGGATCCGGGACAGGTGCCAATGAGCAGTTCTTC,CATGSGTGANEQFF
.,TRBV7-7,.,TRBJ2-5,TGTGCCAGCAGTTCGGGCCGTTCGTGGCAAGAGACCCAGTACTTC,CASSSGRSWQETQYF
.,TRBV24-1,.,TRBJ2-3,TGTGCCACCAGTGTTACGGATACGCAGTATTTT,CATSVTDTQYF
TRBD1,TRBV18,.,TRBJ2-7,TGTGCCAGCTCACAAGGACAGGGCTTCGGCTACGAGCAGTACTTC,CASSQGQGFGYEQYF
.,TRBV4-2,.,TRBJ2-5,TGTGCCAGCAGCCAACCGGGACATCTGAAGACCCAGTACTTC,CASSQPGHLKTQYF
.,TRBV5-6,.,TRBJ1-3,TGTGCCAGCAGCTTGTTCGTGGCCGGAAACACCATATATTTT,CASSLFVAGNTIYF
.,TRBV18,.,TRBJ1-3,TGTGCCAGCTCACCTACTGGACCGGGGGTTCGAAACACCATATATTTT,CASSPTGPGVRNTIYF
.,TRBV19,few,TRBJ2-5,TGTGCCAGTAGTATTAATCAGGAGACCCAGTACTTC,CASSINQETQYF
.,TRBV29-1,once,TRBJ2-7,TGCAGCGTTGGGTTTCCTAGCTCCTACGAGCAGTACTTC,CSVGFPSSYEQYF
TRBD1,TRBV7-7,once,TRBJ2-1,TGTGCCAGCAGCTTAGGGGACACAGGGGTCAATGAGCAGTTCTTC,CASSLGDTGVNEQFF
TRBD2,TRBV3-1/TRBV3-2,.,TRBJ2-1,TGTGCCAGCAGCCAAGTACCGGGACTAGCGGGAGGTAATGAGCAGTTCTTC,CASSQVPGLAGGNEQFF
TRBD1,TRBV6-5,few,TRBJ1-5,TGTGCCAGCAGGGCGACAGGGAACCAGCCCCAGCATTTT,CASRATGNQPQHF
TRBD2,TRBV3-1/TRBV3-2,few,TRBJ2-7,TGTGCCAGCAGCCGTAGCGGGAGGGCTAACGAGCAGTACTTC,CASSRSGRANEQYF
TRBD2,TRBV9,few,TRBJ2-5,TGTGCCAGCAGGGTAGGAGGGACTAGCGAAGAGACCCAGTACTTC,CASRVGGTSEETQYF
.,TRBV6-1,.,TRBJ2-1,TGTGCCAGCAGTGACGGCACTTACTCGAATGAGCAGTTCTTC,CASSDGTYSNEQFF
.,TRBV18,.,TRBJ1-2,TGTGCCAGCTCACCAAACACCGAACAGGGATCGGATGGCTACACCTTC,CASSPNTEQGSDGYTF
TRBD1,TRBV7-9,.,TRBJ2-2,TGTGCCAGCAGCTTACTAACAGGGGCGAGGACCGGGGAGCTGTTTTTT,CASSLLTGARTGELFF
TRBD2,TRBV4-2,.,TRBJ2-1,TGTGCCAGCAGCCAAGGAGTCCAGCGGGAAAATGAGCAGTTCTTC,CASSQGVQRENEQFF